This is a list of T cell receptor beta chains from one sample in a study of blood T cell repertoires in COVID-19. Sequenced by immunoSEQ multiplex PCR; TCRdb stores in-frame clones only, minus some. Of roughly 38,000 clones in the sample, roughly 80% were seen once. Specimen: peripheral blood. These receptors came from a man aged 45-60 years with active COVID-19. The CDR3 runs from the conserved cysteine through the conserved F or W. Fields, in order: V gene, D gene, clone size, J gene, CDR3 protein, CDR3 DNA. D genes are given only for firm matches. Clone size is stated in some rows and not others, as once, few, many or a class when expanded.

V gene: TRBV9; D gene: .; clone size: .; J gene: TRBJ1-6; CDR3 protein: CASSGHRDTLHF; CDR3 DNA: TGTGCCAGCAGCGGCCACCGGGACACCCTCCACTTT
V gene: TRBV9; D gene: TRBD2; clone size: .; J gene: TRBJ2-7; CDR3 protein: CASSPRAVSGGLEQYF; CDR3 DNA: TGTGCCAGCAGCCCCCGTGCGGTTAGCGGGGGTTTAGAGCAGTACTTC
V gene: TRBV5-6; D gene: .; clone size: .; J gene: TRBJ1-2; CDR3 protein: CASSLGRIHYGYTF; CDR3 DNA: TGTGCCAGCAGCTTGGGCAGAATACACTATGGCTACACCTTC
V gene: TRBV5-6; D gene: .; clone size: .; J gene: TRBJ2-7; CDR3 protein: CASSLAGSEQYF; CDR3 DNA: TGTGCCAGCAGCTTGGCAGGGTCCGAGCAGTACTTC
V gene: TRBV6-5; D gene: .; clone size: .; J gene: TRBJ1-5; CDR3 protein: CASTRNSGYGQPQHF; CDR3 DNA: TGTGCCAGCACCCGAAATTCGGGATACGGTCAGCCCCAGCATTTT
V gene: TRBV18; D gene: TRBD2; clone size: .; J gene: TRBJ2-7; CDR3 protein: CASSGTGGGYEQYF; CDR3 DNA: TGTGCCAGCTCCGGGACCGGGGGGGGCTACGAGCAGTACTTC
V gene: TRBV28; D gene: .; clone size: .; J gene: TRBJ2-7; CDR3 protein: CASSRDIYEQYF; CDR3 DNA: TGTGCCAGCAGTAGGGACATCTACGAGCAGTACTTC
V gene: TRBV3-1/TRBV3-2; D gene: .; clone size: .; J gene: TRBJ2-5; CDR3 protein: CASSQGLVEETQYF; CDR3 DNA: TGTGCCAGCAGCCAAGGACTAGTTGAAGAGACCCAGTACTTC
V gene: TRBV11-3; D gene: .; clone size: .; J gene: TRBJ2-2; CDR3 protein: CASSLERHTGELFF; CDR3 DNA: TGTGCCAGCAGCTTAGAGAGGCACACCGGGGAGCTGTTTTTT
V gene: TRBV6-5; D gene: .; clone size: .; J gene: TRBJ2-1; CDR3 protein: CASKPRGTPYNEQFF; CDR3 DNA: TGTGCCAGCAAACCACGGGGGACCCCCTACAATGAGCAGTTCTTC
V gene: TRBV28; D gene: TRBD1; clone size: .; J gene: TRBJ2-4; CDR3 protein: CASKPGQAIAKNIQYF; CDR3 DNA: TGTGCCAGCAAGCCGGGACAGGCAATAGCCAAAAACATTCAGTACTTC
V gene: TRBV5-4; D gene: TRBD2; clone size: .; J gene: TRBJ2-1; CDR3 protein: CASSLVAGENNEQFF; CDR3 DNA: TGTGCCAGCAGCTTGGTAGCGGGGGAAAACAATGAGCAGTTCTTC
V gene: TRBV5-1; D gene: .; clone size: few; J gene: TRBJ2-2; CDR3 protein: CASRPPGNTGELFF; CDR3 DNA: TGCGCCAGCAGACCCCCAGGGAACACCGGGGAGCTGTTTTTT
V gene: TRBV4-1; D gene: .; clone size: .; J gene: TRBJ1-1; CDR3 protein: CASSQSTVEAFF; CDR3 DNA: TGCGCCAGCAGCCAATCAACGGTCGAAGCTTTCTTT
V gene: TRBV4-1; D gene: TRBD1; clone size: .; J gene: TRBJ1-1; CDR3 protein: CASSQHRGSVEAFF; CDR3 DNA: TGCGCCAGCAGCCAACACAGGGGGTCCGTTGAAGCTTTCTTT
V gene: TRBV7-9; D gene: .; clone size: .; J gene: TRBJ1-1; CDR3 protein: CASSEQNTEAFF; CDR3 DNA: TGTGCCAGCAGTGAACAGAACACTGAAGCTTTCTTT
V gene: TRBV19; D gene: .; clone size: once; J gene: TRBJ1-1; CDR3 protein: CASSPGVRNTEAFF; CDR3 DNA: TGTGCCAGTAGCCCAGGGGTGAGAAACACTGAAGCTTTCTTT
V gene: TRBV11-2; D gene: .; clone size: once; J gene: TRBJ2-1; CDR3 protein: CASSSLWEQFF; CDR3 DNA: TGTGCCAGCAGCTCCCTATGGGAGCAGTTCTTC
V gene: TRBV9; D gene: .; clone size: .; J gene: TRBJ2-2; CDR3 protein: CASSVARRGFGSGELFF; CDR3 DNA: TGTGCCAGCAGCGTAGCTCGCCGCGGATTCGGCTCCGGGGAGCTGTTTTTT
V gene: TRBV6-1; D gene: TRBD1; clone size: .; J gene: TRBJ2-2; CDR3 protein: CASSEVGQGANTGELFF; CDR3 DNA: TGTGCCAGCAGTGAAGTAGGGCAGGGGGCAAACACCGGGGAGCTGTTTTTT
V gene: TRBV5-1; D gene: .; clone size: once; J gene: TRBJ2-7; CDR3 protein: CASSEYYEQYF; CDR3 DNA: TGCGCCAGCAGCGAGTACTACGAGCAGTACTTC
V gene: TRBV7-2; D gene: TRBD1; clone size: .; J gene: TRBJ1-1; CDR3 protein: CASSRGVGQGSTEAFF; CDR3 DNA: TGTGCCAGCAGCAGAGGGGTTGGACAGGGGAGCACTGAAGCTTTCTTT
V gene: TRBV11-2; D gene: .; clone size: .; J gene: TRBJ1-1; CDR3 protein: CASSLEASSGEAFF; CDR3 DNA: TGTGCCAGCAGCTTAGAGGCAAGCTCGGGTGAAGCTTTCTTT
V gene: TRBV21-1; D gene: .; clone size: .; J gene: TRBJ2-2; CDR3 protein: CASCKLTGGTGELFF; CDR3 DNA: TGTGCCAGCTGCAAATTGACAGGGGGCACCGGGGAGCTGTTTTTT